This is a list of T cell receptor beta chains from one sample in a study of cytomegalovirus exposure and HLA in healthy donors. TCRdb's table, derived via immunoSEQ multiplex PCR, lists solely in-frame clones and lacks some. The table lists some 140,000 clones, about 86% of them singletons. The sequencing sample was made of PBMCs. The source is a human donor in good health. CDR3s include the opening cysteine and the closing phenylalanine or tryptophan. Each record gives: J gene, V gene, CDR3 protein.

TRBJ1-4,TRBV28,CASSYQGEANEKLFF
TRBJ2-7,TRBV19,CASSMETGNYEQYF
TRBJ1-5,TRBV28,CASSQPTGWNNQPQHF
TRBJ1-1,TRBV19,CASSSRVVTEAFF
TRBJ1-5,TRBV28,CASSPFTYSNQPQHF
TRBJ2-1,TRBV10-3,CASNGLAGGNEQFF
TRBJ2-7,TRBV27,CASRGPSGRPGEQYF
TRBJ1-6,TRBV7-3,CASSPQGGNSPLHF
TRBJ1-1,TRBV6-6,CASSYGRSNTEAFF
TRBJ2-3,TRBV13,CASSRGTDTQYF
TRBJ2-7,TRBV11-1,CASTANRDKYEQYF
TRBJ2-7,TRBV7-9,CASSGGTSGRPYEQYF
TRBJ2-5,TRBV2,CASSEIGLAGNRETQYF
TRBJ2-1,TRBV19,CASGRDRYPRNEQFF
TRBJ1-6,TRBV5-1,CASQLRQGGSPLHF
TRBJ1-2,TRBV28,CASSLPQGYGYTF
TRBJ1-1,TRBV27,CASSLGVLNTEAFF
TRBJ2-3,TRBV6-1,CASNVLTTDTQYF
TRBJ1-2,TRBV11-2,CASSLHSGYGYTF
TRBJ2-2,TRBV13,CASSSRVQGFTGELFF
TRBJ2-1,TRBV2,CASSELALGIHEQFF
TRBJ2-2,TRBV14,CASSQAFWDRGRTGELFF
TRBJ2-3,TRBV6-5,CASSLQGNTDTQYF
TRBJ1-2,TRBV28,CASSYGINYGYTF
TRBJ1-1,TRBV7-9,CASSLSGAGNEAFF
TRBJ1-5,TRBV2,CASSTQGASNQPQHF
TRBJ2-7,TRBV19,CASSTPGLAGAYEQYF
TRBJ2-2,TRBV29-1,CSVTGTSGGRGTGELFF
TRBJ2-2,TRBV27,CASSFYVPGGNTGELFF
TRBJ2-7,TRBV27,CASGTMGQGPSYEQYF
TRBJ1-2,TRBV27,CASSSWNGAENYGYTF
TRBJ2-3,TRBV11-2,CASSLAQGVAGLYF
TRBJ2-7,TRBV18,CASSMISAGGSYEQYF
TRBJ2-7,TRBV7-9,CASSLGGGTYEQYF
TRBJ1-1,TRBV29-1,CSVVFQGAWNTEAFF
TRBJ2-1,TRBV20-1,CSAVGEAEQFF
TRBJ2-1,TRBV18,CASSVDNEQFF
TRBJ2-1,TRBV6-5,CASSYSLYNEQFF
TRBJ1-5,TRBV30,CAWSATGVHQPQHF
TRBJ2-3,TRBV27,CASSLSREDTQYF
TRBJ2-7,TRBV10-3,CAIGQGPGQGNEQYF
TRBJ2-1,TRBV6-1,CASSGRPGASGSDEQFF
TRBJ1-5,TRBV2,CASSGAPVGNQPQHF
TRBJ2-1,TRBV25-1,CASSLAGGNEQFF
TRBJ2-7,TRBV6-1,CASSEAKGGNEQYF
TRBJ1-1,TRBV25-1,CASSELGRGVAEAFF
TRBJ1-1,TRBV6-1,CASSELTGGWGEAFF
TRBJ2-2,TRBV19,CASKRGDRNTGELFF
TRBJ1-1,TRBV18,CASSHQGLNTEAFF
TRBJ2-1,TRBV6-4,CASSAGTGRLNEQFF
TRBJ2-4,TRBV30,CAWSGGGGSNKNIQYF
TRBJ1-1,TRBV6-1,CASALGTLEAFF
TRBJ2-1,TRBV27,CASRIAERNNEQFF
TRBJ2-5,TRBV2,CASSRNSGRAETQYF
TRBJ1-4,TRBV6-1,CASSGRDFTTNEKLFF